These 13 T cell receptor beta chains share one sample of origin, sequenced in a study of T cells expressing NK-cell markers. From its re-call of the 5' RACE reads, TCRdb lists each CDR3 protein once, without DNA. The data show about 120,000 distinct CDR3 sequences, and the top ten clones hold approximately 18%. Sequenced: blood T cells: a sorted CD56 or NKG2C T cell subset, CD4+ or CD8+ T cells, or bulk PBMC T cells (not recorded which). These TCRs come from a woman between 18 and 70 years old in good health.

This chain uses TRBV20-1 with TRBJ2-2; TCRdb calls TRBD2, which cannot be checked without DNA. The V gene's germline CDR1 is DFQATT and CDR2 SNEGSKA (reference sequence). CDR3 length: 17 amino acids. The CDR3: CSARVELTSGVTGELFF.

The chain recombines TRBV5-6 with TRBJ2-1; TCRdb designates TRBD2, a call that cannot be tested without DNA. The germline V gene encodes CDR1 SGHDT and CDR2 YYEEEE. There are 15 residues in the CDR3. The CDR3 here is CASRPGLAVYNEQFF.

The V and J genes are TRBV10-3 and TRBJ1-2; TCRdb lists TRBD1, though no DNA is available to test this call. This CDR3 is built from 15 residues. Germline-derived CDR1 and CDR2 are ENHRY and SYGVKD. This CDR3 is CAISEGQAFSYGYTF.

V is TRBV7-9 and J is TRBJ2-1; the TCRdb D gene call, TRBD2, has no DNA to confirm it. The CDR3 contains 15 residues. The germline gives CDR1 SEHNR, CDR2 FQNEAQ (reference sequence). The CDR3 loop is CASSPRTRMDNEQFF.

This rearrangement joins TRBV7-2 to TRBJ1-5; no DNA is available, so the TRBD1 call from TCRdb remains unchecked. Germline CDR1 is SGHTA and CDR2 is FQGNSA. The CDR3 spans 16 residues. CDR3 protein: CASSPGDRGRYQPQHF.

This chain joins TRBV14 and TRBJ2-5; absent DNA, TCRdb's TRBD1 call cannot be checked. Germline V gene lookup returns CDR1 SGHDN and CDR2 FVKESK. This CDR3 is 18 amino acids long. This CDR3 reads CASSQQAPREYGQETQYF. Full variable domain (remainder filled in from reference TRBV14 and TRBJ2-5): EAGVTQFPSHSVIEKGQTVTLRCDPISGHDNLYWYRRVMGKEIKFLLHFVKESKQDESGMPNNRFLAERTGGTYSTLKVQPAELEDSGVYFCASSQQAPREYGQETQYFGPGTRLLVL.

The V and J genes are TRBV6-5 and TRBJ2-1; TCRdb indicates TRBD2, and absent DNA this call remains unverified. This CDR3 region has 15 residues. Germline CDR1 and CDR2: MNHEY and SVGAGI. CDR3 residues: CASSSGTSGYNEQFF.

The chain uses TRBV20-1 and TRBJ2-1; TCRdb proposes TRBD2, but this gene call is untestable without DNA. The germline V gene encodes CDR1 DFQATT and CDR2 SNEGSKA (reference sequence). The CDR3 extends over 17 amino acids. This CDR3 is CSAPPPPLAGFSYEQFF.

CDR3 region: CSARGGSSYNEQFF. V is TRBV20-1 and J is TRBJ2-1. The CDR3 has 14 residues. CDR1 is DFQATT and CDR2 is SNEGSKA in the germline V gene (reference sequence).

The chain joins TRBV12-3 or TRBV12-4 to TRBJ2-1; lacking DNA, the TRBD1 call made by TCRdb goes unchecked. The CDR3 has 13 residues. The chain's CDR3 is CASRAGTLNEQFF.

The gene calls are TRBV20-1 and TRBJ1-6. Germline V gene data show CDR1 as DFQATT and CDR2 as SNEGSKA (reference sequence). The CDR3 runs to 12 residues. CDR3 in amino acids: CSARGLGSPLHF.

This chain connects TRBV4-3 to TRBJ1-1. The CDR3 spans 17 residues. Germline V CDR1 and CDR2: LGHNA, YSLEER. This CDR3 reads CASSQDRIIRANTEAFF.

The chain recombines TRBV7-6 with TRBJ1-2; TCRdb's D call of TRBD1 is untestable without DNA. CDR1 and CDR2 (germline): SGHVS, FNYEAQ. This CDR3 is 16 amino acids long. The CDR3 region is CASSSSPRGLVHGYTF.